The 9 T cell receptor beta chains listed next were all sequenced from one sample in a study of cytomegalovirus exposure and HLA in healthy donors. 60 Vbeta and 13 Jbeta primers were used in PCR. Profiled with immunoSEQ multiplex PCR; TCRdb holds only in-frame clones, not every one. The sample contains about 130,000 clones, around 80% of which appear only once. Sequencing was carried out using PBMCs. These receptors all come from a middle-aged man in good health and CMV-seronegative.

The V call is TRBV30, the J call TRBJ2-7, with a weak D call TRBD1 (5 bases). Germline V gene lookup returns CDR1 GTSNPN and CDR2 SVGIG (reference sequence). This CDR3 region has 14 residues. Trimming removed 2 bases at V and 2 bases at J, with 13 bases between. The CDR3 spells CAWSPPGRAYEQYF. The CDR3 DNA is TGTGCCTGGAGTCCCCCCGGCAGGGCCTACGAGCAGTACTTC.

The chain combines TRBV30 with TRBJ1-1, with 8 bases aligning to TRBD1. V lost 0 bases to trimming and J lost 2 bases; unmatched junction nucleotides: 11. CDR3 size: 17 residues. Germline values: CDR1 GTSNPN, CDR2 SVGIG (reference sequence). CDR3: CAWSVRWTGRNNTEAFF. The DNA of the CDR3 is TGTGCCTGGAGTGTACGTTGGACAGGGCGCAACAACACTGAAGCTTTCTTT.

The chain combines TRBV7-2 with TRBJ1-5, with TRBD1 matching 7 bases. Trimming took 1 base from V and 3 from J; bases not matched to a gene: 3. This CDR3 is built from 15 residues. Looked up from germline, CDR1 is SGHTA and CDR2 is FQGNSA. CDR3 nucleotides: TGTGCCAGCAGCTTAGGGGGGACAGACAATCAGCCCCAGCATTTT. It codes for CASSLGGTDNQPQHF.

This clone was detected a few times. In DNA, the CDR3 is TGCGCCAGCAGCTTGGATGGACAGGGAAATGAAAAACTGTTTTTT. It yields the protein CASSLDGQGNEKLFF. V is TRBV5-1 and J is TRBJ1-4; 8 positions agree with TRBD1. Germline V CDR1 and CDR2: SGHRS, YFSETQ. Unmatched junction bases numbered 3, after V lost 0 bases and J lost 5 bases. CDR3 length equals 15 residues. The full variable domain, its missing parts supplied by reference TRBV5-1 and TRBJ1-4, is KAGVTQTPRYLIKTRGQQVTLSCSPISGHRSVSWYQQTPGQGLQFLFEYFSETQRNKGNFPGRFSGRQFSNSRSEMNVSTLELGDSALYLCASSLDGQGNEKLFFGSGTQLSVL.

This chain joins TRBV5-5 and TRBJ2-5; the match to TRBD1 covers 8 bases. The CDR3 consists of 15 residues. Germline loops: CDR1 SGHKS, CDR2 YYEKEE (reference sequence). J gave up 5 bases and V 3 bases, and 9 bases lay outside the gene matches. The CDR3: CASSSPTGAAETQYF. In DNA, the CDR3 is TGTGCCAGCAGCTCGCCGACAGGGGCGGCTGAGACCCAGTACTTC.

This chain links TRBV4-1 with TRBJ1-2; 7 nucleotides line up with TRBD1. Germline CDR1 reads MGHRA; CDR2 reads YSYEKL. Germline trimming cut 0 bases from V and 7 bases from J; bases unmatched to any gene: 5. The CDR3 is 14 amino acids. CDR3 residues: CASSQEQGLGGYTF. DNA of the CDR3: TGCGCCAGCAGCCAAGAACAGGGGTTAGGTGGCTACACCTTC.

J is TRBJ1-2 and V is TRBV9; 8 bases line up with TRBD1. The CDR3 is 14 amino acids. Germline trimming cut 0 bases from V and 7 bases from J; bases unmatched to any gene: 5. CDR1 and CDR2 from the germline V gene are SGDLS and YYNGEE. CDR3 residues: CASSVGQGAAGYTF. The CDR3 DNA reads as TGTGCCAGCAGCGTAGGGCAGGGGGCGGCTGGCTACACCTTC. Drawing the rest from reference TRBV9 and TRBJ1-2, the complete variable domain is DSGVTQTPKHLITATGQRVTLRCSPRSGDLSVYWYQQSLDQGLQFLIQYYNGEERAKGNILERFSAQQFPDLHSELNLSSLELGDSALYFCASSVGQGAAGYTFGSGTRLTVV.

CDR3 sequence reads: CASIRGEQYF. As DNA, the CDR3 is TGTGCCAGCATAAGGGGCGAGCAGTACTTC. The chain uses TRBV6-5 and TRBJ2-7, with a possible D match to TRBD1 (5 bases). This CDR3 is built from 10 residues. The germline CDR1 and CDR2 sequences are MNHEY and SVGAGI. The germline V and J ends were trimmed by 7 bases and 6 bases, with 7 bases remaining between them.

Here the CDR3 DNA reads TGTGCCAGCAGCGGGACAGGGAGTAGCTACACCTTC. Amino acids: CASSGTGSSYTF. The chain joins TRBV2 to TRBJ1-2; TRBD1 aligns across 9 bases. V was clipped by 6 bases and J by 9 bases; unmatched bases: 5. The CDR3 length is 12 residues. The germline V gene encodes CDR1 SNHLY and CDR2 FYNNEI.